The rows below give T cell receptor beta chains drawn from one sample of a study of cytomegalovirus exposure and HLA in healthy donors. TCRdb's copy holds only in-frame clones and misses some; the assay was immunoSEQ multiplex PCR. The sample lists tens of thousands of clones, approximately 81% occurring once. Sequencing input: PBMCs. These receptors were collected from a man aged 50 to 60 in good health and CMV-seronegative. Each CDR3 is given with its conserved first and last residue. The order of the fields is J gene, V gene, clone size, D gene, CDR3 DNA, CDR3 protein. D genes are given only for firm matches. Expanded clones are given a class, and other clones once, few, many or no size at all.

j_call: TRBJ2-7
v_call: TRBV28
clone_size: .
d_call: .
cdr3_nt: TGTGCCACGGGACACCCGTCGATCTACGAGCAGTACTTC
cdr3_aa: CATGHPSIYEQYF

j_call: TRBJ2-2
v_call: TRBV7-2
clone_size: .
d_call: .
cdr3_nt: TGTGCCAGCAGCTCCTTGGGCTTCCCTCATGCCGGGGAGCTGTTTTTT
cdr3_aa: CASSSLGFPHAGELFF

j_call: TRBJ1-1
v_call: TRBV7-9
clone_size: .
d_call: .
cdr3_nt: TGTGCCAGCAGCTTAACGAGGGGAGGGGGCACTGAAGCTTTCTTT
cdr3_aa: CASSLTRGGGTEAFF

j_call: TRBJ1-2
v_call: TRBV7-8
clone_size: .
d_call: TRBD1
cdr3_nt: TGTGCCAGCAGCCAACGGACAGGGTTGGGGTATGGCTACACCTTC
cdr3_aa: CASSQRTGLGYGYTF

j_call: TRBJ1-2
v_call: TRBV5-4
clone_size: .
d_call: .
cdr3_nt: TGTGCCAGCAGTAGGGAAGGGAGAGGCTACACCTTC
cdr3_aa: CASSREGRGYTF

j_call: TRBJ2-1
v_call: TRBV28
clone_size: .
d_call: .
cdr3_nt: TGTGCCAGCCAACAGAACAATGAGCAGTTCTTC
cdr3_aa: CASQQNNEQFF

j_call: TRBJ2-1
v_call: TRBV29-1
clone_size: .
d_call: .
cdr3_nt: TGCAGCGTTGCCCAGCGGAGCTCCTACAATGAGCAGTTCTTC
cdr3_aa: CSVAQRSSYNEQFF

j_call: TRBJ2-7
v_call: TRBV4-3
clone_size: few
d_call: .
cdr3_nt: TGCGCCAGCAGCCCACCACACCACCGGGACACCTCATCCTACGAGCAGTACTTC
cdr3_aa: CASSPPHHRDTSSYEQYF

j_call: TRBJ2-7
v_call: TRBV6-5
clone_size: .
d_call: .
cdr3_nt: TGTGCCAGCAGTCTGCCGGACTATCGGGAGCAGTACTTC
cdr3_aa: CASSLPDYREQYF

j_call: TRBJ1-6
v_call: TRBV10-3
clone_size: .
d_call: .
cdr3_nt: TGTGCCACCGCGGGCGGGGCCAGGGAAACACCCCTCCACTTT
cdr3_aa: CATAGGARETPLHF

j_call: TRBJ2-7
v_call: TRBV28
clone_size: .
d_call: TRBD1
cdr3_nt: TGTGCCAGCAGTTTCGGGACAGTTAGCTCCTACGAGCAGTACTTC
cdr3_aa: CASSFGTVSSYEQYF

j_call: TRBJ2-7
v_call: TRBV18
clone_size: .
d_call: TRBD2
cdr3_nt: TGTGCCAGCTCACCACGAATCACTAGCGGGGACGAGCAGTACTTC
cdr3_aa: CASSPRITSGDEQYF